This TCR beta chain was recovered during a study of blood T cell repertoires in COVID-19. On the study more broadly: Material from acute and convalescent COVID-19 was sourced from the United States, Italy and Spain.

Per the authors' pipeline: Reference gene primer amplification gave nucleated cell count estimates. Repertoires were generated with immunoSEQ multiplex PCR, while TCRdb's copy carries only in-frame clones and drops some. Clone size and V and J calls were adopted from that table, with D and trimming inferred from the DNA. The sample has a few hundred thousand clones; over 75% are singletons. The participants were between about 18 and 90 years old and came from under 25 US areas. The CDR3 is 14 residues long. V trimming: 4 bases; J trimming: 2 bases; junction bases outside the gene matches: 4. The germline V gene has CDR1 SNHLY and CDR2 FYNNEI.

The sample was PBMCs or T cells enriched from blood (not recorded which). The rearrangement joins TRBV2 to TRBJ2-7; the match to TRBD2 covers 8 bases. The source of this sequence is a woman in her twenties or thirties who had recovered from COVID-19. CDR3 residues: CASSVRGGTYEQYF. DNA of the CDR3: TGTGCCAGCAGTGTCCGGGGGGGAACCTACGAGCAGTACTTC.